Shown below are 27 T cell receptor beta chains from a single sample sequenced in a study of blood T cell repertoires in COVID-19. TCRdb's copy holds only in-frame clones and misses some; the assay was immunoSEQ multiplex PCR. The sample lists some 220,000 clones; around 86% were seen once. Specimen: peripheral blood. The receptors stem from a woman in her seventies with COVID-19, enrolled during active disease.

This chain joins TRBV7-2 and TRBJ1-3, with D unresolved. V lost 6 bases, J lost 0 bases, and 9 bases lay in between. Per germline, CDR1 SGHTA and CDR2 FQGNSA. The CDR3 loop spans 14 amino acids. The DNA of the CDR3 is TGTGCCAGCAGGGCCAGGTTCTCTGGAAACACCATATATTTT. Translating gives CASRARFSGNTIYF. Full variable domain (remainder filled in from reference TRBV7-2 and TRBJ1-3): GAGVSQSPSNKVTEKGKDVELRCDPISGHTALYWYRQSLGQGLEFLIYFQGNSAPDKSGLPSDRFSAERTGGSVSTLTIQRTQQEDSAVYLCASRARFSGNTIYFGEGSWLTVV.

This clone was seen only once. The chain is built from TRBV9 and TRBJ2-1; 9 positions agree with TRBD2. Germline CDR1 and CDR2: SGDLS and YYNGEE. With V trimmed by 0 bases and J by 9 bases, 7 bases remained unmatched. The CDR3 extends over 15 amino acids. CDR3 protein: CASSVGGRAEPEQFF. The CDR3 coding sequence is TGTGCCAGCAGCGTAGGCGGGAGGGCCGAGCCTGAGCAGTTCTTC.

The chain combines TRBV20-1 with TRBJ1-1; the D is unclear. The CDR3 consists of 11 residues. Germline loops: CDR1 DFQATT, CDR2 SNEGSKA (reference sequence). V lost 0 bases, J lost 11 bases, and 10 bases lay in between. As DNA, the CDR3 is TGCAGTGCTAGAGATCGGGTGGAGGCTTTCTTT. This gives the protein CSARDRVEAFF.

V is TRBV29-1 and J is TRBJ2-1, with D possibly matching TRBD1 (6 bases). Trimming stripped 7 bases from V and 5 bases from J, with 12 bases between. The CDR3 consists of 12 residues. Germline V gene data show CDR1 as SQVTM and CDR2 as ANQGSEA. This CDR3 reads CSAVPGDNEQFF. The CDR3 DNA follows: TGCAGCGCCGTACCAGGGGACAATGAGCAGTTCTTC.

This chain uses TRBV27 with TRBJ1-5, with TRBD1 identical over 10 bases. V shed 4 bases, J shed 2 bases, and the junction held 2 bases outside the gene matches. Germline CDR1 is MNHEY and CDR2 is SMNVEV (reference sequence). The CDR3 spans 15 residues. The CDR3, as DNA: TGTGCCAGCAGTTCCGGGACAGGGGGCAATCAGCCCCAGCATTTT. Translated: CASSSGTGGNQPQHF.

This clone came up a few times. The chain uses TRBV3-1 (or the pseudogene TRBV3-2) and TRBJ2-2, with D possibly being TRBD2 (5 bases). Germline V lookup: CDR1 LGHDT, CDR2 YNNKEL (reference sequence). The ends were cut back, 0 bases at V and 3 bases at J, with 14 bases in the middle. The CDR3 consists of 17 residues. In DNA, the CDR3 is TGTGCCAGCAGCCAAGATCTGCCTAGCTCTTACACCGGGGAGCTGTTTTTT. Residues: CASSQDLPSSYTGELFF.

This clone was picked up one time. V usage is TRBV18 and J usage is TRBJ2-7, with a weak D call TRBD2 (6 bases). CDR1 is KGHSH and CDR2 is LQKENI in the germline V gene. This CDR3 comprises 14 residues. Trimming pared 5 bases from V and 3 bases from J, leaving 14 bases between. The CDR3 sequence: CASSVGGVDYEQYF. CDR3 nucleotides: TGTGCCAGCTCAGTGGGCGGGGTTGACTACGAGCAGTACTTC.

The CDR3 loop is CASRRQDMNTEAFF. CDR3 DNA: TGTGCCAGCAGGCGACAGGACATGAACACTGAAGCTTTCTTT. The chain carries TRBV28 and TRBJ1-1; a weak D match, TRBD1 (6 bases). V lost 6 bases and J 0 bases, leaving 11 bases between the germline ends. Germline assignment: CDR1 MDHEN and CDR2 SYDVKM. The CDR3 is 14 residues long.

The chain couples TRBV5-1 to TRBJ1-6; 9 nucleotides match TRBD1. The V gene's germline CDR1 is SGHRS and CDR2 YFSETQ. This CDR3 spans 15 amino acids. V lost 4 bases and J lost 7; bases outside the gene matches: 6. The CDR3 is CASSPGQGLNSPLHF. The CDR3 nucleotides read TGCGCCAGCAGCCCGGGACAGGGACTAAATTCACCCCTCCACTTT. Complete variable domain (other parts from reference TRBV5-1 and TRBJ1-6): KAGVTQTPRYLIKTRGQQVTLSCSPISGHRSVSWYQQTPGQGLQFLFEYFSETQRNKGNFPGRFSGRQFSNSRSEMNVSTLELGDSALYLCASSPGQGLNSPLHFGNGTRLTVT.

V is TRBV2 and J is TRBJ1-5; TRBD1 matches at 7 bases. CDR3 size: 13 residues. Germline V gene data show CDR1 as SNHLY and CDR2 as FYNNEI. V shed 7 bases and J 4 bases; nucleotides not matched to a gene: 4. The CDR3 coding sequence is TGTGCCAGCACAGGGGGTCGGAATCAGCCCCAGCATTTT. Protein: CASTGGRNQPQHF. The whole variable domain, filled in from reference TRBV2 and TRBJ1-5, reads EPEVTQTPSHQVTQMGQEVILRCVPISNHLYFYWYRQILGQKVEFLVSFYNNEISEKSEIFDDQFSVERPDGSNFTLKIRSTKLEDSAMYFCASTGGRNQPQHFGDGTRLSIL.

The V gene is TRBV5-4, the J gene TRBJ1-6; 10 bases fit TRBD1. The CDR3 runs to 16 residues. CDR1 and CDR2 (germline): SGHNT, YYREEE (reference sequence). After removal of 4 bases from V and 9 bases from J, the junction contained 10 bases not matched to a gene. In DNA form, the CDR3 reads TGTGCCAGCAGCAGCTCCCGGGACAGGGGTAGTTCACCCCTCCACTTT. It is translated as CASSSSRDRGSSPLHF.

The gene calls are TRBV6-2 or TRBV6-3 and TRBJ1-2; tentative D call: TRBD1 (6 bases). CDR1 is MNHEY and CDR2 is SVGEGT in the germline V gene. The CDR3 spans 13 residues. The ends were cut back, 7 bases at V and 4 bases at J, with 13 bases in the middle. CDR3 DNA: TGTGCCAGCAACCCGGACAGATCCTATGGCTACACCTTC. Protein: CASNPDRSYGYTF.

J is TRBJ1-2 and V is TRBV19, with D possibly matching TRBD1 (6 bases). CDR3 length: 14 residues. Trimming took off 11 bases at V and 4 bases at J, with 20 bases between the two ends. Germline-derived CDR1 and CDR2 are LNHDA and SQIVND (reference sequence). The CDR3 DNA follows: TGTGCCGCAGGGGTCACCCTATGGGGCTATGGCTACACCTTC. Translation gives CAAGVTLWGYGYTF.

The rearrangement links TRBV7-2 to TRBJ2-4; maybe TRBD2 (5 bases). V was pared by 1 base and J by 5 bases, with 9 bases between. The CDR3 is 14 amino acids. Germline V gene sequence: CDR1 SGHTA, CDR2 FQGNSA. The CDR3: CASSLGTLENIQYF. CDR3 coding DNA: TGTGCCAGCAGCTTAGGGACTTTAGAAAACATTCAGTACTTC. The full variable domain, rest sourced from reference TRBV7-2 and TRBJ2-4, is GAGVSQSPSNKVTEKGKDVELRCDPISGHTALYWYRQSLGQGLEFLIYFQGNSAPDKSGLPSDRFSAERTGGSVSTLTIQRTQQEDSAVYLCASSLGTLENIQYFGAGTRLSVL.

Written as DNA, the CDR3 is TGTGCCAGCAGCAGTGAGGGGGAAAATTCACCCCTCCACTTT. As protein: CASSSEGENSPLHF. The V and J genes are TRBV6-4 and TRBJ1-6, with D perhaps TRBD1 (6 bases). The CDR3 is 14 amino acids. Germline values: CDR1 MRHNA, CDR2 SNTAGT. V shed 6 bases and J shed 7 bases, with 13 bases lying between them.

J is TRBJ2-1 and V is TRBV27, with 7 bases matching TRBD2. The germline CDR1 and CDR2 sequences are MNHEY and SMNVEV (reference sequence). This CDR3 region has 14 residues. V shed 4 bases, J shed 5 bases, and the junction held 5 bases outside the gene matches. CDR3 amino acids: CASSSGLVHNEQFF. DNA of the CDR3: TGTGCCAGCAGTTCCGGACTAGTCCACAATGAGCAGTTCTTC.

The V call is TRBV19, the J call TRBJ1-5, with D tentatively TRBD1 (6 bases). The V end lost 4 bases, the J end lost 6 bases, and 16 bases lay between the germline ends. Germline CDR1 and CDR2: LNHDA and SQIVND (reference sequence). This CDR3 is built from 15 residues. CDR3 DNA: TGTGCCAGTAGTACAACAGGGAGTGGGCGTCAGCCCCAGCATTTT. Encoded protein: CASSTTGSGRQPQHF. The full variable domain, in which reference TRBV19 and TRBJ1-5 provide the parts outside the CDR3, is DGGITQSPKYLFRKEGQNVTLSCEQNLNHDAMYWYRQDPGQGLRLIYYSQIVNDFQKGDIAEGYSVSREKKESFPLTVTSAQKNPTAFYLCASSTTGSGRQPQHFGDGTRLSIL.

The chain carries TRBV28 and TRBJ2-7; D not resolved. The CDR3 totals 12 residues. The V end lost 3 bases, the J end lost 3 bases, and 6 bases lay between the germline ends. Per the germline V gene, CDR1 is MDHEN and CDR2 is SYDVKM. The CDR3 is CASSFGYYEQYF. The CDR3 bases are TGTGCCAGCAGTTTCGGGTACTACGAGCAGTACTTC.

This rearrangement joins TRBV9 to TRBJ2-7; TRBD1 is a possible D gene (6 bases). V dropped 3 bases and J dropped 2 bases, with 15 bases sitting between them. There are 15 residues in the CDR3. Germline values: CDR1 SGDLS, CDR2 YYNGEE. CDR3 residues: CASSASTGSTYEQYF. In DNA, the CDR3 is TGTGCCAGCAGCGCGAGCACAGGGAGCACCTACGAGCAGTACTTC.

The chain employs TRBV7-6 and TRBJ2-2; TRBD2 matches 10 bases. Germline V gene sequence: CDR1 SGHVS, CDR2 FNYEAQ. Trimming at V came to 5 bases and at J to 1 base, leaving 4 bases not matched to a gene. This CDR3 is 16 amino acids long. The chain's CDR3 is CASSVLAGVNTGELFF. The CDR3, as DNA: TGTGCCAGCAGCGTCCTAGCGGGAGTGAACACCGGGGAGCTGTTTTTT.

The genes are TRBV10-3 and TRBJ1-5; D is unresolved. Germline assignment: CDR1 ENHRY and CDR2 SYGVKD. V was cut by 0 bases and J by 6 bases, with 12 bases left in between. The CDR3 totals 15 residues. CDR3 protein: CAISESWPAGQPQHF. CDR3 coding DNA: TGTGCCATCAGTGAGTCTTGGCCAGCGGGTCAGCCCCAGCATTTT.

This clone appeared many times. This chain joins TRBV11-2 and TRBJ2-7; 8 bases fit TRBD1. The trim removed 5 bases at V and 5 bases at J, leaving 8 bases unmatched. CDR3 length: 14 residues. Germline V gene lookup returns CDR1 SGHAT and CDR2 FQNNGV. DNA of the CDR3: TGTGCCAGCAGCGAACGGACAGGGACCAACGAGCAGTACTTC. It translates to CASSERTGTNEQYF.

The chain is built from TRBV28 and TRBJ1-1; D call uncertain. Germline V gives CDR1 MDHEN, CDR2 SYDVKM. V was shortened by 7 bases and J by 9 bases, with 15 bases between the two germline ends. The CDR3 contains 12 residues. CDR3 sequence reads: CASNQESNQAFF. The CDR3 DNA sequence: TGTGCCAGCAACCAAGAGTCAAACCAAGCTTTCTTT.

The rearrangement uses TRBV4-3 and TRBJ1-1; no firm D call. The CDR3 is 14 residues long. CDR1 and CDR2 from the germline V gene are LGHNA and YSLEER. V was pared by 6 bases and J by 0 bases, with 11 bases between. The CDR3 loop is CASRYTVMNTEAFF. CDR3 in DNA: TGCGCCAGCAGGTACACAGTGATGAACACTGAAGCTTTCTTT.

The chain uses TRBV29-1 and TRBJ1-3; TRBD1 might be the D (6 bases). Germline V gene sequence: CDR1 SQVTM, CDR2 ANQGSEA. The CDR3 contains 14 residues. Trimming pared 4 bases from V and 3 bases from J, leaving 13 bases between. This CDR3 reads CSVGSGAFGNTIYF. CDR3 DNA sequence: TGCAGCGTTGGTTCAGGGGCGTTTGGAAACACCATATATTTT.

Written as DNA, the CDR3 is TGTGCCAGTAGTAGTGGACTAGTGGGCTTCTATGAGCAGTTCTTC. Translated: CASSSGLVGFYEQFF. J is TRBJ2-1 and V is TRBV19; 7 positions agree with TRBD2. CDR3 length equals 15 residues. The germline V gene encodes CDR1 LNHDA and CDR2 SQIVND (reference sequence). V lost 4 bases and J lost 8; bases outside the gene matches: 11.

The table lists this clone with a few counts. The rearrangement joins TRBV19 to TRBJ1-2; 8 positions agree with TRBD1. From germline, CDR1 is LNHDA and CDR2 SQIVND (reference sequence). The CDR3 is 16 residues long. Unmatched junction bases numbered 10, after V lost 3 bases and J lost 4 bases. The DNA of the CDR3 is TGTGCCAGTAGTATTGCTGGACAGGGATTTGTCTATGGCTACACCTTC. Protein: CASSIAGQGFVYGYTF.